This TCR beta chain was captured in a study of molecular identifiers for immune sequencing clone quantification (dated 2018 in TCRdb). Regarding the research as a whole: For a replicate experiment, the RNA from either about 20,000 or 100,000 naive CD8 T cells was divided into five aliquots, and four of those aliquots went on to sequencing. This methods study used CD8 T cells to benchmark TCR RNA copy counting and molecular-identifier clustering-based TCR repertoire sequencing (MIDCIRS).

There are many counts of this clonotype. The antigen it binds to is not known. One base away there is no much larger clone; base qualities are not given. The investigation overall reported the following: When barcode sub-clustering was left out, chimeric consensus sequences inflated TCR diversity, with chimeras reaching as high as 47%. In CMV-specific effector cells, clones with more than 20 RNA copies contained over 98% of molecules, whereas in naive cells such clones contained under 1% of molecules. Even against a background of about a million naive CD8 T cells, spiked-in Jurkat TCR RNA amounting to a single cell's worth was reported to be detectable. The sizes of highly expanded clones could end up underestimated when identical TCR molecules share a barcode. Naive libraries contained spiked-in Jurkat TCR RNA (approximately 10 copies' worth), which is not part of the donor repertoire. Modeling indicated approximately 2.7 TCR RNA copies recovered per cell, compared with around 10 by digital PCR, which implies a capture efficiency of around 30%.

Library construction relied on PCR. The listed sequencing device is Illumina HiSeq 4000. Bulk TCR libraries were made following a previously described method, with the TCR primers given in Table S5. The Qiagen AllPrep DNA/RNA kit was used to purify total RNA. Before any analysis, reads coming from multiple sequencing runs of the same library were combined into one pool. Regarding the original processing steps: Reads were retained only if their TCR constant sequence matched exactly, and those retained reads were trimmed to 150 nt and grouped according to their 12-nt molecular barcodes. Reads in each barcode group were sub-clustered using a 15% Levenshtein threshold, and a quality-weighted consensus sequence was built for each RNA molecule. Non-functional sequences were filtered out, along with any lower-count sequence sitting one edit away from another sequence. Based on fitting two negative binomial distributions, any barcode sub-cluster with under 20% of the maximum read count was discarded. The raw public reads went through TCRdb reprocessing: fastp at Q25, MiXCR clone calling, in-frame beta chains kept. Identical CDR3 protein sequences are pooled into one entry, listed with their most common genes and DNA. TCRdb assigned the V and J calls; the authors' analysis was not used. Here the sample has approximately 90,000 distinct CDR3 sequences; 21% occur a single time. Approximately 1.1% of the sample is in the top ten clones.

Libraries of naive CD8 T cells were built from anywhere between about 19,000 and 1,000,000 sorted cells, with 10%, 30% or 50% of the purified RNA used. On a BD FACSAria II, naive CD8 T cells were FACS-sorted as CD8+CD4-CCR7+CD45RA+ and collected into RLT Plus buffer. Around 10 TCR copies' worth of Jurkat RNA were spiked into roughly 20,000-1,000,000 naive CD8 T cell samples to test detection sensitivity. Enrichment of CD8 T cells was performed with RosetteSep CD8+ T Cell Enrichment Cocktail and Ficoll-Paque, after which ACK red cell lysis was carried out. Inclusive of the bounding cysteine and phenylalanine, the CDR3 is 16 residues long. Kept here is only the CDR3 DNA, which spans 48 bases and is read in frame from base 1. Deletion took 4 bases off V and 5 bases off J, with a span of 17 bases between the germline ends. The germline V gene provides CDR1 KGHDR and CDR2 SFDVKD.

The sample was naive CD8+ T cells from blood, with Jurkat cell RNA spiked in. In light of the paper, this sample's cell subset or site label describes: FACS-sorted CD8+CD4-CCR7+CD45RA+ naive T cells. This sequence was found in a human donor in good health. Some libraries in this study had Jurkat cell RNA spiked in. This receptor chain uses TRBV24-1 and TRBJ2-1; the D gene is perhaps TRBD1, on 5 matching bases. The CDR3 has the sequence CATSDQDREYNNEQFF. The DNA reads TGTGCCACCAGTGACCAAGACAGAGAATATAACAATGAGCAGTTCTTC.